The 8 T cell receptor beta chains below come from one sample, sequenced in a study of PD-L1 blockade in urothelial cancer. Only in-frame clones appear in the TCRdb table, and some are missing; sequencing was by immunoSEQ multiplex PCR. The data show some 110,000 clones, around 89% seen once. Noted time point: peripheral blood 6 weeks after treatment start. The sequencing here drew on PBMCs, taken around atezolizumab (anti-PD-L1) treatment. The source of these receptors is a man in his sixties with urothelial cancer.

V usage is TRBV7-2 and J usage is TRBJ2-7, with a tentative D call TRBD1 (6 bases). Germline values: CDR1 SGHTA, CDR2 FQGNSA. This CDR3 has 15 residues. V lost 1 base to trimming and J lost 5 bases, with 15 bases between them. CDR3 protein: CASSLVSVRGDEQYF. CDR3 in DNA: TGTGCCAGCAGCTTAGTCTCGGTCAGGGGAGACGAGCAGTACTTC. The whole variable domain, remainder taken from reference TRBV7-2 and TRBJ2-7, is GAGVSQSPSNKVTEKGKDVELRCDPISGHTALYWYRQSLGQGLEFLIYFQGNSAPDKSGLPSDRFSAERTGGSVSTLTIQRTQQEDSAVYLCASSLVSVRGDEQYFGPGTRLTVT.

In this sample, this clone turned up once. This sequence joins TRBV21-1 and TRBJ1-4; the table's D call, TRBD1, was not checked against the DNA. TRBV21-1 is termed a pseudogene. CDR3 length equals 21 residues. The CDR3, as DNA: TGTGCCAGCAGCAAAGCCAAAAGATCCGTCACAGGGGGCCGGATTTGTGAAAAACTGTTTTTT. Translated: CASSKAKRSVTGGRICEKLFF.

The rearrangement joins TRBV7-2 to TRBJ1-6; 10 bases align to TRBD1. V dropped 5 bases and J dropped 10; count of bases not matched to a gene: 5. The CDR3 covers 14 residues. The germline CDR1 and CDR2 sequences are SGHTA and FQGNSA. This CDR3 is CASSGDRGRSPLHF. In DNA, the CDR3 is TGTGCCAGCAGCGGAGACAGGGGGCGATCACCCCTCCACTTT.

The chain combines TRBV7-8 with TRBJ2-7; D call uncertain. The V gene's germline CDR1 is SGHVS and CDR2 FQNEAQ. This CDR3 has 13 amino acids. V was cut by 3 bases and J by 2 bases, with 8 bases left in between. CDR3 protein: CASSFNPTYEQYF. In DNA form, the CDR3 reads TGTGCCAGCAGCTTCAACCCTACCTACGAGCAGTACTTC.

This rearrangement joins TRBV19 to TRBJ2-3; D is perhaps TRBD1 (6 bases). CDR1 is LNHDA and CDR2 is SQIVND in the germline V gene (reference sequence). The length of the CDR3 is 14 residues. V lost 3 bases and J lost 2, with 9 bases in between. CDR3 sequence reads: CASSMGTLTDTQYF. The CDR3 bases are TGTGCCAGTAGTATGGGGACACTCACAGATACGCAGTATTTT.

V usage is TRBV4-3 and J usage is TRBJ1-2; D is unclear. The CDR3 consists of 15 residues. Germline V lookup: CDR1 LGHNA, CDR2 YSLEER. V was pared by 0 bases and J by 4 bases, with 12 bases between. CDR3 loop: CASSQEGRELYGYTF. The CDR3 coding sequence is TGCGCCAGCAGCCAAGAGGGGAGAGAGCTCTATGGCTACACCTTC.

This clone was seen a single time. This chain joins TRBV7-3 and TRBJ1-2; 7 nucleotides line up with TRBD1. CDR1 and CDR2 from the germline V gene are SGHTA and FQGTGA. CDR3 length: 15 residues. The V and J ends lost 5 bases and 3 bases, in that order; junction bases with no gene match: 9. CDR3: CASSPAGGLDYGYTF. CDR3 bases: TGTGCCAGCAGCCCGGCAGGGGGACTCGACTATGGCTACACCTTC.

The chain employs TRBV19 and TRBJ2-3, with TRBD2 identical over 9 bases. The V and J ends lost 6 bases and 2 bases, in that order; junction bases with no gene match: 6. CDR1 is LNHDA and CDR2 is SQIVND in the germline V gene (reference sequence). This CDR3 has 15 residues. The CDR3 DNA is TGTGCCAGTAGCCCTAGCGGGGTCAACACAGATACGCAGTATTTT. It specifies CASSPSGVNTDTQYF.